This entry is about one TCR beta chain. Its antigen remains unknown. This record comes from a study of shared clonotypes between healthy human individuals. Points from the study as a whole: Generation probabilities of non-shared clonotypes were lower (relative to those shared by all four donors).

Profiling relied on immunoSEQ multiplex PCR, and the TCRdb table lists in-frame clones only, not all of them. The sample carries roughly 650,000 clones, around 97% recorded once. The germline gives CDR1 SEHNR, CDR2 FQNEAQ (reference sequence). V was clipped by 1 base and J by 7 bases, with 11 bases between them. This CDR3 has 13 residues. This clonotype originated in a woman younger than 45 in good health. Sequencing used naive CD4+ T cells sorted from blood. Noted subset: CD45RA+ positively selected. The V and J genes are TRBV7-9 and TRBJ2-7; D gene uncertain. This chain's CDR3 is CASSLGSGFEQYF. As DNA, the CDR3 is TGTGCCAGCAGCTTAGGGTCTGGGTTTGAGCAGTACTTC.